The clone carrying this TCR beta chain was detected only a few times. Its antigen is as yet unknown. The germline CDR1 and CDR2 sequences are SGHRS and YFSETQ. Between the trimmed V and J ends, which lost 4 bases and 1 base, there was a span of 26 bases. The CDR3 is 19 amino acids. These data come from a study of T cell repertoires in ileal Crohn's disease. About the study: Under 40% were active smokers at surgery; median disease duration was approximately 7.3 years. About half of patients got postoperative therapy: 11 thiopurines, over 15 anti-TNF.

Some clones are missing from TCRdb's copy, which holds only in-frame ones; the method was immunoSEQ multiplex PCR. The sample lists 4,500 to 7,000 clones; under 75% were seen once. Time point meaning: neoterminal ileum biopsy at postoperative endoscopy, about 6 months after surgery. General study results and limits: Compared with non-smokers, active smokers at surgery showed more clonal expansions.

Sequences were obtained from ileal tissue. The TCR originated in an adult with Crohn's disease. The chain joins TRBV5-1 to TRBJ1-1; possibly TRBD1 for D (5 bases). The CDR3 coding sequence is TGCGCCAGCAGCCCACTACCTGTAGGTATTGTGGGGGGGAACACTGAAGCTTTCTTT. Its translation: CASSPLPVGIVGGNTEAFF.